This TCR beta chain was sequenced in a study of blood T cell repertoires in COVID-19 (dated by TCRdb to 2020 to 2022). Background for the entire study: Collaborator samples came from the United States, Italy and Spain and covered acute and convalescent phases of COVID-19. The prospective study material was composed of cDNA or gDNA derived from T cells, B-cell-depleted T cells, or PBMCs. Deeply sampled blood TCRbeta repertoires from subjects exposed to, actively infected with, or recovered from COVID-19 were included in the dataset. A freely available public database, intended as a resource for researchers studying the immune response to SARS-CoV-2, is where the repertoires were released. Samples came from the ongoing ImmuneRACE study (first 160 participants) plus 1,254 subjects from 6 global collaborators. Sample metadata almost always included a de-identified subject ID, COVID-19 status, age in years and sex. Where available, HLA class I and class II types were taken from metadata supplied by the sample provider and were not determined by assay-based typing. What the work shows at the level of the full study, not this receptor alone: The amount of clinical and demographic metadata varied by source and participant and was provided uncurated.

Each collaborating institution followed its own protocols to collect whole blood in K2EDTA tubes. For TCRbeta analysis, collaborators shipped samples as frozen whole blood, isolated PBMCs, or DNA extracted from either of those sample types. TCRbeta CDR3 regions were amplified from genomic DNA using the immunoSEQ Assay, a bias-controlled multiplex PCR. The authors processed their data as follows. Nucleated cell counts per sample were estimated from amplification of reference gene primers within the assay. To quantify the absolute abundance of each unique TCRbeta CDR3 rearrangement, sequence reads were collapsed and filtered. For each sample, productive Simpson clonality was calculated by taking the square root of Simpson's diversity index across productive rearrangements. In its TCRdb copy, this immuneACCESS table keeps in-frame sequences only and misses some clones. Where compared with another copy, unresolved V genes explain less than half of these, and the others have no known cause. Clone size and V and J calls were adopted from that table, with D and trimming inferred from the DNA. For this sample the table gives 340,000 or so clones, of which around 80% were detected only once. The ten largest clones represent around 3% of the sample.

Comments on this clone: The specificity of this receptor is unknown. No qualities accompany the bases; no much larger clone lies one base away.

The CDR3 spans 18 residues, from the cysteine through the phenylalanine. CDR3 DNA is the only sequence kept; it has 54 bases, read in frame from the first base. CDR1 LGHNA and CDR2 YNFKEQ were looked up in the germline V gene. Compared with germline, V lacks 4 bases and J lacks 4 bases; bases without a gene match: 10. The sequence joins TRBV4-2 to TRBJ2-3; TRBD2 fits 14 bases in the junction. The clonotype comes from a man aged 25 to 40 with active or convalescent COVID-19. The sequencing input was peripheral blood. The CDR3 region has the sequence CASSPMAGLAGAADTQYF. The nucleotide sequence reads as follows: TGTGCCAGCAGCCCAATGGCGGGACTAGCGGGAGCGGCAGATACGCAGTATTTT.